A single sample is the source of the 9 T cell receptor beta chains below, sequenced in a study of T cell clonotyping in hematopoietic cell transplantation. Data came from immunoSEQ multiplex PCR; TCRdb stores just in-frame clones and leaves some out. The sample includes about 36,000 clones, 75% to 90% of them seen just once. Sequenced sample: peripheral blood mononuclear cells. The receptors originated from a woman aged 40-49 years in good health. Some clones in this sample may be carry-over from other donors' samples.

Written as DNA, the CDR3 is TGTGCCAGCAGCTTTGGACGGGACAACTCCTACGAGCAGTACTTC. Its translation is CASSFGRDNSYEQYF. The chain has TRBV7-8 and TRBJ2-7; possibly TRBD1 for D (6 bases). Deletions cut 3 bases from V and 0 bases from J, with 12 bases between. This CDR3 comprises 15 residues. Germline-derived CDR1 and CDR2 are SGHVS and FQNEAQ.

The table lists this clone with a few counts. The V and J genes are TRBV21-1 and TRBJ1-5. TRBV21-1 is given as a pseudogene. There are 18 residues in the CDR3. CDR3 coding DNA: TGTGCCAGCAGCACGACATCAAACCGGGACCCGATCAGCGAGCCCCAGCATTTT. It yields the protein CASSTTSNRDPISEPQHF.

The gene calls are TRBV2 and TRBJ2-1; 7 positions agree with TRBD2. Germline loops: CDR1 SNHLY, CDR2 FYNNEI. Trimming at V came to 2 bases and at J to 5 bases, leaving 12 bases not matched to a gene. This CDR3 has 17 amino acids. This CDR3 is CASSESVSGNGDNEQFF. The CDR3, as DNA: TGTGCCAGCAGTGAATCGGTAAGCGGGAACGGTGACAATGAGCAGTTCTTC.

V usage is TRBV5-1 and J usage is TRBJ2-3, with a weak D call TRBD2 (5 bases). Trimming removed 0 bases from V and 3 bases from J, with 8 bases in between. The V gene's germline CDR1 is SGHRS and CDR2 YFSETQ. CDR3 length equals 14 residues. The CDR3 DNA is TGCGCCAGCAGCTTGGCACTAGGGACAGATACGCAGTATTTT. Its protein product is CASSLALGTDTQYF.

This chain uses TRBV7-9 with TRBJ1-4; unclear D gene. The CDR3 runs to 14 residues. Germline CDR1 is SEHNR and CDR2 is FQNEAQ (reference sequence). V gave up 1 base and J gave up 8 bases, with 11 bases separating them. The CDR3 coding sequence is TGTGCCAGCAGCTTAGGGGTCCAGACCGAAAAACTGTTTTTT. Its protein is CASSLGVQTEKLFF.

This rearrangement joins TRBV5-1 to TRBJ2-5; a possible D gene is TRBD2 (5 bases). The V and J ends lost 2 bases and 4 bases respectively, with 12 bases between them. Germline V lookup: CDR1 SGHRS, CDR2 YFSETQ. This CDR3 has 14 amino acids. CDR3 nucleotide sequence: TGCGCCAGCAGCTTCAGGCTAGCCTCAGAGACCCAGTACTTC. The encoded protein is CASSFRLASETQYF.

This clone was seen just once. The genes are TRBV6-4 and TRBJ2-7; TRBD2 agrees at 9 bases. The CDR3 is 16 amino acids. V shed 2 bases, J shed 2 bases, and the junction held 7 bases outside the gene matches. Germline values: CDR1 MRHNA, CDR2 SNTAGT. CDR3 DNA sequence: TGTGCCAGCAGTGACCGCGCGGGAGGGTCGACCTACGAGCAGTACTTC. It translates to CASSDRAGGSTYEQYF.

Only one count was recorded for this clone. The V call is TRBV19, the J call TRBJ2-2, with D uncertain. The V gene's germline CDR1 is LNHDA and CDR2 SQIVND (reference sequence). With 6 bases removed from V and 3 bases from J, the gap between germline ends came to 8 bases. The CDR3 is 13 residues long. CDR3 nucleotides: TGTGCCAGTAGAGGGTTGGACACCGGGGAGCTGTTTTTT. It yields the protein CASRGLDTGELFF.

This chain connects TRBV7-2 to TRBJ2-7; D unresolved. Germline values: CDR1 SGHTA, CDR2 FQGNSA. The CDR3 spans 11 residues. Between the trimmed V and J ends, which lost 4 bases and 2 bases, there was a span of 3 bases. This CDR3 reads CASSSAYEQYF. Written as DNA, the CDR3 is TGTGCCAGCAGCTCAGCCTACGAGCAGTACTTC.